A single sample is the source of the 30 T cell receptor beta chains below, sequenced in a study of cytomegalovirus exposure and HLA in healthy donors. Primers for the PCR totalled 60 Vbeta and 13 Jbeta. Assay: immunoSEQ multiplex PCR; the TCRdb copy retains only in-frame clones and omits some. Of about 120,000 clones detected, around 63% appear once; the ten largest clones hold more than 8%. The sample was PBMCs. These receptors all come from a man between 35 and 55 years old in good health and CMV-seropositive.

This chain joins TRBV4-2 and TRBJ1-6; D might be TRBD1 (6 bases). The CDR3 runs to 17 residues. Between the trimmed V and J ends, which lost 3 bases and 6 bases, there was a span of 18 bases. The germline gives CDR1 LGHNA, CDR2 YNFKEQ. This CDR3 is CASSQVPGASANSPLHF. DNA for the CDR3: TGTGCCAGCAGCCAGGTTCCAGGGGCCAGTGCTAATTCACCCCTCCACTTT.

This clone was recorded a few times. The genes are TRBV5-4 and TRBJ2-7, with 8 bases matching TRBD2. V lost 3 bases to trimming and J lost 5 bases; unmatched junction nucleotides: 16. This CDR3 comprises 17 residues. CDR1 and CDR2 from the germline V gene are SGHNT and YYREEE (reference sequence). CDR3 coding DNA: TGTGCCAGCAGCTCTAGGGCTAGCGGGTTGAAGGTGGACGAGCAGTACTTC. The encoded protein is CASSSRASGLKVDEQYF. The whole variable domain, filled in from reference TRBV5-4 and TRBJ2-7, reads ETGVTQSPTHLIKTRGQQVTLRCSSQSGHNTVSWYQQALGQGPQFIFQYYREEENGRGNFPPRFSGLQFPNYSSELNVNALELDDSALYLCASSSRASGLKVDEQYFGPGTRLTVT.

The V gene is TRBV7-9, the J gene TRBJ2-5; 8 nucleotides align to TRBD2. After removal of 0 bases from V and 0 bases from J, the junction contained 9 bases not matched to a gene. In germline, CDR1 is SEHNR, CDR2 FQNEAQ (reference sequence). CDR3 size: 18 residues. This chain's CDR3 is CASSLALRLAGYQETQYF. As DNA, the CDR3 is TGTGCCAGCAGCTTAGCGCTTAGGCTAGCGGGTTACCAAGAGACCCAGTACTTC.

This clone was counted only a few times. The V and J genes are TRBV25-1 and TRBJ2-2, with TRBD2 matching over 9 bases. Germline CDR1 reads MGHDK; CDR2 reads SYGVNS. The CDR3 extends over 15 amino acids. Trimming removed 4 bases from V and 6 bases from J; junction bases left unmatched: 6. The CDR3 is CASSATSGESGELFF. CDR3 nucleotide sequence: TGTGCCAGCAGTGCGACTAGCGGAGAATCCGGGGAGCTGTTTTTT.

This clone was detected only a few times. The V and J genes are TRBV5-4 and TRBJ2-7, with 7 bases aligning to TRBD2. This CDR3 is 14 amino acids long. J was trimmed by 2 bases and V by 5 bases; bases with no gene match: 7. CDR1 is SGHNT and CDR2 is YYREEE in the germline V gene (reference sequence). The CDR3 spells CASSLSGKPYEQYF. The DNA for the CDR3 is TGTGCCAGCAGTCTCAGCGGGAAACCCTACGAGCAGTACTTC.

The rearrangement uses TRBV25-1 and TRBJ2-7; 9 nucleotides agree with TRBD1. The germline CDR1 and CDR2 sequences are MGHDK and SYGVNS. The junction had 3 bases not matched to a gene; V was cut back by 1 base and J by 2 bases. CDR3 length: 15 amino acids. In nucleotides, the CDR3 is TGTGCCAGCAGTGAATGGGGGACAGGGACCTACGAGCAGTACTTC. Translation gives CASSEWGTGTYEQYF.

The rearrangement uses TRBV2 and TRBJ2-2, with D unclear. Germline assignment: CDR1 SNHLY and CDR2 FYNNEI. There are 14 residues in the CDR3. V lost 8 bases to trimming and J lost 0 bases, with 10 bases between them. CDR3 nucleotides: TGTGCCAGCGCGAGACACCCGAACACCGGGGAGCTGTTTTTT. It is translated as CASARHPNTGELFF.

The chain recombines TRBV5-4 with TRBJ2-1, with TRBD2 identical over 9 bases. The V segment lost 1 base and the J segment 5 bases; nucleotides outside the gene matches: 10. Germline V gene sequence: CDR1 SGHNT, CDR2 YYREEE (reference sequence). This CDR3 comprises 17 residues. DNA of the CDR3: TGTGCCAGCAGCTTGTGGTTCGGCGGGAGGGGGCACAATGAGCAGTTCTTC. This encodes CASSLWFGGRGHNEQFF.

Turning to this clone: At one of its ends the junction is not consistent with the germline gene, which may arise from a read error. This sequence joins TRBV7-7 and TRBJ2-5; 7 bases agree with TRBD2. From germline, CDR1 is SSHAT and CDR2 FNYEAQ (reference sequence). The CDR3 has 15 amino acids. CDR3 sequence (DNA): TGTGCTAGCAGCTTAGTTGCGGGGGACCAAGAGACCCAGTACTTC. Protein product: CASSLVAGDQETQYF.

This clone has more than one count but fewer than ten. The sample carries other DNA sequences with the same CDR3. The V gene is TRBV5-1, the J gene TRBJ2-7; 10 bases fit TRBD1. Trimming removed 4 bases from V and 5 bases from J; junction bases left unmatched: 9. Germline CDR1 SGHRS, CDR2 YFSETQ. The CDR3 has 15 amino acids. In nucleotides, the CDR3 is TGCGCCAGCAGCCTCCGACAGGGGGCCCATGACGAGCAGTACTTC. It yields the protein CASSLRQGAHDEQYF.

Turning to this clone: The junction departs from germline at one end; a sequencing error may be responsible. The chain links TRBV19 to TRBJ1-5, with 7 bases that match TRBD1. The CDR3 has 15 residues. The germline V gene has CDR1 LNHDA and CDR2 SQIVND (reference sequence). This chain's CDR3 is CASTLDRASNRPQHF. The CDR3 bases are TGTGCCAGTACCCTTGACAGGGCGAGCAATCGGCCCCAGCATTTT.

The rearrangement uses TRBV27 and TRBJ2-7; TRBD1 matches 10 bases. The CDR3 extends over 15 amino acids. The germline V gene encodes CDR1 MNHEY and CDR2 SMNVEV (reference sequence). The V segment lost 5 bases and the J segment 4 bases; nucleotides outside the gene matches: 8. The CDR3 DNA follows: TGTGCCAGCAGTCACGCGACAGGGGGCGCATACGAGCAGTACTTC. Residues: CASSHATGGAYEQYF.

The rearrangement uses TRBV5-6 and TRBJ2-1, with 11 bases lining up with TRBD2. The CDR3 spans 19 residues. Germline CDR1 SGHDT, CDR2 YYEEEE. V lost 0 bases to trimming and J lost 2 bases; unmatched junction nucleotides: 10. The CDR3 region is CASSLASRRLAGPYNEQFF. The CDR3, as DNA: TGTGCCAGCAGCTTGGCCTCGCGTCGACTAGCGGGGCCCTACAATGAGCAGTTCTTC.

J is TRBJ2-7 and V is TRBV5-4, with 10 bases aligning to TRBD1. The germline V gene has CDR1 SGHNT and CDR2 YYREEE (reference sequence). The CDR3 has 15 residues. With V trimmed by 3 bases and J by 6 bases, 9 bases remained unmatched. In DNA form, the CDR3 reads TGTGCCAGCAGCTCACCGGACAGGGGGGTCAGCGAGCAGTACTTC. As protein: CASSSPDRGVSEQYF.

In this sample, this clone turned up a few times. The chain employs TRBV19 and TRBJ2-2, with 8 bases that match TRBD2. The CDR3 has 17 amino acids. After removal of 7 bases from V and 5 bases from J, the junction contained 15 bases not matched to a gene. Germline assignment: CDR1 LNHDA and CDR2 SQIVND (reference sequence). Written as DNA, the CDR3 is TGTGCCAGTAAAGGGGGAGACAGCGGGAGCTGGACCGGGGAGCTGTTTTTT. It specifies CASKGGDSGSWTGELFF.

V usage is TRBV5-4 and J usage is TRBJ2-6, with a possible D match to TRBD2 (5 bases). The germline CDR1 and CDR2 sequences are SGHNT and YYREEE (reference sequence). This CDR3 contains 16 residues. Trimming took off 3 bases at V and 2 bases at J, with 12 bases between the two ends. The CDR3 nucleotides read TGTGCCAGCAGCTCTACCCAACTAGCTGGGGCCAACGTCCTGACTTTC. Its protein product is CASSSTQLAGANVLTF.

The chain joins TRBV28 to TRBJ1-4; D is unclear. This CDR3 comprises 13 residues. V lost 5 bases to trimming and J lost 8 bases, with 12 bases between them. Germline CDR1 is MDHEN and CDR2 is SYDVKM. The CDR3 nucleotides read TGTGCCAGCAGTGGTAGCGTCGGCGAAAAACTGTTTTTT. Protein sequence: CASSGSVGEKLFF.

The rearrangement joins TRBV4-2 to TRBJ2-1; 8 bases are shared with TRBD2. The CDR3 runs 18 residues. Losses at the gene ends were 0 bases for V and 2 bases for J; bases not matched to a gene: 9. Germline CDR1 LGHNA, CDR2 YNFKEQ. In nucleotides, the CDR3 is TGTGCCAGCAGCCAAGAACTCCCCCCTAGCGGGCCCTACAATGAGCAGTTCTTC. It translates to CASSQELPPSGPYNEQFF.

The chain uses TRBV7-2 and TRBJ1-2, with a tentative D call TRBD1 (5 bases). This CDR3 contains 16 residues. Germline V CDR1 and CDR2: SGHTA, FQGNSA. V lost 0 bases and J lost 4, with 15 bases in between. For the CDR3, the DNA is TGTGCCAGCAGCTTAGCGGCGGGACCCCAATCCTATGGCTACACCTTC. Translating it yields CASSLAAGPQSYGYTF.

On this clone itself: The same CDR3 is also encoded by other DNA sequences in this sample. The chain employs TRBV6-5 and TRBJ2-7; no clear D gene. This CDR3 region has 13 residues. The germline V gene has CDR1 MNHEY and CDR2 SVGAGI. The germline V and J ends were trimmed by 0 bases and 0 bases, with 3 bases remaining between them. The CDR3 reads CASSYSYSYEQYF. CDR3 nucleotides: TGTGCCAGCAGTTACTCCTACTCCTACGAGCAGTACTTC.

As for this clone: Other nucleotide sequences in the sample specify the same CDR3. The chain uses TRBV7-9 and TRBJ2-5, with TRBD1 identical over 7 bases. This CDR3 region has 14 residues. Trimming at V came to 6 bases and at J to 1 base, leaving 5 bases not matched to a gene. Germline CDR1 is SEHNR and CDR2 is FQNEAQ (reference sequence). CDR3 amino acids: CASSARQGQETQYF. The CDR3 DNA reads TGTGCCAGCAGTGCAAGACAGGGCCAAGAGACCCAGTACTTC.

The chain has TRBV27 and TRBJ2-3, with unresolved D. There are 12 residues in the CDR3. Trimming removed 6 bases at V and 8 bases at J, with 12 bases between. Germline CDR1 and CDR2: MNHEY and SMNVEV (reference sequence). The CDR3 protein is CASRTQRGTQYF. CDR3 sequence (DNA): TGTGCCAGCAGAACCCAGCGCGGTACGCAGTATTTT.

Only a few counts were recorded for this clone. The rearrangement joins TRBV6-5 to TRBJ2-3, with D perhaps matching TRBD2 (6 bases). CDR3 length: 15 residues. Trimming took 0 bases from V and 5 from J, leaving 12 bases between them. CDR1 and CDR2 (germline): MNHEY, SVGAGI. CDR3 bases: TGTGCCAGCAGTTACTCGATGCGGGATGAAGATACGCAGTATTTT. Its translation is CASSYSMRDEDTQYF.

The chain links TRBV29-1 to TRBJ1-4, with TRBD1 identical over 7 bases. This CDR3 has 13 residues. From germline, CDR1 is SQVTM and CDR2 ANQGSEA. The V and J ends lost 5 bases and 8 bases, in that order; junction bases with no gene match: 8. The CDR3 loop is CSVQEGAGEKLFF. CDR3 sequence (DNA): TGCAGCGTTCAGGAGGGGGCAGGGGAAAAACTGTTTTTT.

The gene calls are TRBV5-6 and TRBJ1-5; possibly TRBD1 for D (5 bases). V was shortened by 4 bases and J by 4 bases, with 18 bases between the two germline ends. This CDR3 comprises 16 residues. Germline CDR1 is SGHDT and CDR2 is YYEEEE. In DNA, the CDR3 is TGTGCCAGCAGCCATGGGGGGAGGTGGCAGAATCAGCCCCAGCATTTT. Translating it yields CASSHGGRWQNQPQHF.

Notes on this clone: Other DNA sequences of this sample code for an identical CDR3. The chain links TRBV19 to TRBJ2-7; 7 bases line up with TRBD1. The V gene's germline CDR1 is LNHDA and CDR2 SQIVND (reference sequence). Trimming cost V 1 base and J 3 bases; bases outside gene matches: 3. The CDR3 has 14 amino acids. The CDR3 DNA is TGTGCCAGTAGTATAGTAGCAGGGGGCTACGAGCAGTACTTC. Protein sequence: CASSIVAGGYEQYF.

The chain carries TRBV30 and TRBJ2-1; 13 bases fit TRBD2. V shed 1 base, J shed 3 bases, and the junction held 6 bases outside the gene matches. From germline, CDR1 is GTSNPN and CDR2 SVGIG (reference sequence). The CDR3 spans 17 residues. As DNA, the CDR3 is TGTGCCTGGAGTGGACTAGCGGGAGGCCGCCTCTACAATGAGCAGTTCTTC. The encoded protein is CAWSGLAGGRLYNEQFF. The complete variable domain, with remaining parts taken from reference TRBV30 and TRBJ2-1, reads SQTIHQWPATLVQPVGSPLSLECTVEGTSNPNLYWYRQAAGRGLQLLFYSVGIGQISSEVPQNLSASRPQDRQFILSSKKLLLSDSGFYLCAWSGLAGGRLYNEQFFGPGTRLTVL.

In its sample, this clone was seen once. The chain carries TRBV6-6 and TRBJ2-5, with D possibly being TRBD1 (5 bases). The J call may be in error: the DNA end matches TRBJ2-7 better. Germline V gives CDR1 MNHNY, CDR2 SVGAGI (reference sequence). This CDR3 is 14 amino acids long. The CDR3 is CASSYGVRESEQYF. The CDR3 region has the DNA TGTGCCAGCAGTTACGGTGTCAGGGAAAGCGAGCAGTACTTC.

This clone has just a few counts. The rearrangement joins TRBV2 to TRBJ2-1; 10 positions agree with TRBD2. This CDR3 region has 16 residues. CDR1 SNHLY and CDR2 FYNNEI come from the germline V gene. Germline trimming cut 6 bases from V and 4 bases from J; bases unmatched to any gene: 9. Written as DNA, the CDR3 is TGTGCCAGCAGCCATTCTAGCGGGGGTTTTTACAATGAGCAGTTCTTC. Translation gives CASSHSSGGFYNEQFF.

The CDR3 DNA reads as TGTGCCAGCAGGGCCGGACTAGCGGAAACCTACGAGCAGTACTTC. It is translated as CASRAGLAETYEQYF. V usage is TRBV27 and J usage is TRBJ2-7, with 10 positions matching TRBD2. Looked up from germline, CDR1 is MNHEY and CDR2 is SMNVEV (reference sequence). Trimming removed 6 bases from V and 2 bases from J; junction bases left unmatched: 7. The CDR3 sequence is 15 residues long.